Reported below is one TCR beta chain. No antigen is known for it. No base-level quality is on record; no much larger clone is a single base apart. This record comes from a study of Graves' ophthalmopathy and Graves' hyperthyroidism (dated by TCRdb to about 2018). About the study as a whole: Peripheral blood was collected at initial diagnosis, before any treatment. To tell Graves' ophthalmopathy apart from Graves' hyperthyroidism, and to predict which patients would progress to ophthalmopathy, the study relied on TCR beta repertoire signatures. In total, over 130 blood samples were TCR-sequenced: 40 to 45 ophthalmopathy, some 75 hyperthyroidism and some 17 hyperthyroidism-to-ophthalmopathy patients. A discovery set of 100 patients (43 ophthalmopathy, approximately 58 stable hyperthyroidism) was enrolled to explore V-J signatures distinguishing ophthalmopathy from hyperthyroidism. An independent validation cohort was composed of some 19 hyperthyroidism patients and 17 patients who later progressed from hyperthyroidism to ophthalmopathy. In about six hyperthyroidism patients, the T-cell repertoires found in thyroid tissue were compared with those found in blood. Following sample collection, hyperthyroidism patients were given methimazole at a starting dose of 30 mg daily, and ophthalmopathy patients were given high-dose intravenous methylprednisolone. The 75 to 100 discovery patients were randomly split 7:3 into training and test sets.

Counted from cysteine to phenylalanine, this CDR3 has 12 amino acids. CDR3 DNA is the only sequence kept; it has 36 bases, read in frame from the first base. Sequences MNHEY (CDR1) and SVGEGT (CDR2) are obtained from the germline V gene. Compared with germline, V lacks 10 bases and J lacks 4 bases; bases without a gene match: 7. Ophthalmopathy patients had moderately to severely active disease, Clinical Activity Score of at least 3, NOSPECS grade of at least 4, and disease duration under 3 months. Patients with other autoimmune diseases, uncontrolled infections, pregnancy or lactation were excluded. Clinical symptoms, serum thyroxine, TRAb, thyroid ultrasound and orbital computed tomography formed the basis of the diagnosis. Using Ficoll-Paque density gradient centrifugation, PBMCs were isolated from 9.5 to 10 ml of fresh peripheral blood. Total RNA was extracted with Trizol reagent and quality-checked on an Agilent 2100 Bioanalyzer.

Broader findings and caveats from the paper: The 13-signature model separated ophthalmopathy from stable hyperthyroidism with approximately 90% sensitivity and around 81% specificity in cross-validation, and 80%/75% in the test set. Sample size was not statistically predetermined, and group allocation was not concealed from the investigators. Most expanded thyroid clonotypes with a frequency above 0.001 also appeared in blood, which suggests that blood repertoires may reflect the immune response in the thyroid. In validation, the model predicted ophthalmopathy progression with 55% to 71% sensitivity and roughly 78% specificity; more than ten predicted patients were CT-confirmed with GO in a median of around 6.5 months.

For repertoire sequencing, TCR beta CDR3 regions were amplified from RNA transcripts. The first round was an RT-PCR using HTBI primers with the Qiagen OneStep RT-PCR kit, and this first round was followed by a second-round multiplex PCR, then size selection and purification. The libraries underwent paired-end sequencing with 100 bp reads on an Illumina HiSeq2000. On the authors' methods: SOAPnuke was used for read processing, and reads with adapters, uncalled bases, a mean Phred below 15, or no exact constant-primer or identifier match were discarded. COPE v1.2.5 was used to merge the high-quality paired reads. Unique nucleotide sequences were defined as clonotypes and aligned to IMGT TRB V, D and J references using MiTCR v1.1. The analysis was limited to V-J combinations with a frequency above 0.0001, which together covered 98% to 99.2% of repertoires. A TCR clonal expansion and chaos score per V-J combination was defined as the ratio of F50 clonal expansion to chaos observed in the TCRdist matrix. Features were reduced by Welch's t-statistics and random forest to about a dozen V-J combinations, which fed a naive Bayes classifier. Thyroid-blood repertoire similarity was quantified with the Morisita-Horn index. TCRdb's own reprocessing of the public reads used fastp at Q25 and MiXCR and kept productive beta chains. Each CDR3 protein gets just one entry, which takes the most common genes and DNA from the rows behind it. The V and J calls shown here were made by TCRdb, not taken from the authors' results. This sample has about 180,000 distinct CDR3 sequences in its table, and roughly 37% of those were observed once. The ten largest clonotypes hold roughly 6% of the sample.

Sequenced: peripheral blood. The origin of this receptor is a woman aged 40 to 49 with Graves' ophthalmopathy. Donor details come from another sample of the same person, matched by shared clones. The rearrangement joined TRBV6-2 or TRBV6-3 to TRBJ2-7, with 7 middle bases fitting TRBD1. This receptor carries the CDR3 CATQGTVYEQYF. DNA sequence: TGTGCCACCCAAGGGACAGTGTACGAGCAGTACTTC.